This paragraph covers one TCR beta chain sequence. This sample was taken from a study of T cell repertoires in cytomegalovirus infection. CDR1 is LGHNA, CDR2 YNFKEQ, per germline. The CDR3 totals 16 residues. Trimming removed 4 bases at V and 1 base at J, with 14 bases between. TCRdb analysed the reads with MiXCR anew, one entry per CDR3 protein. The table lists a few hundred thousand distinct CDR3 sequences, about 26% of them singletons. The specimen was PBMCs. The TCR sequence derives from a human donor in good health (CMV status not recorded). Some clones in this sample may be carry-over from other donors' samples. This sequence joins TRBV4-2 and TRBJ2-1; D possibly matches TRBD1 or TRBD2 (6 bases each). CDR3 protein: CASSPRGDSSYNEQFF. CDR3 in DNA: TGTGCCAGCAGCCCGAGGGGGGACTCATCCTACAATGAGCAGTTCTTC.